Shown below are 26 T cell receptor beta chains from a single sample sequenced in a study of blood T cell repertoires in COVID-19 (dated by TCRdb to about 2020). The library was obtained by the immunoSEQ multiplex PCR assay. TCRdb retrieved this table from immuneACCESS and kept in-frame rearrangements only. Not all clones are present; in checked studies, unresolved V genes account for under half, and no reason is known for the remainder. Within this sample are some 490,000 clones, with roughly nine tenths of them counted one time only. The top ten hold around 7.9% of the sample. The sample consisted of PBMCs or T cells enriched from blood (not recorded which). These receptors were taken from a woman aged 55-75 years who had recovered from COVID-19.

The V call is TRBV10-3, the J call TRBJ2-1; possibly TRBD2 for D (6 bases). V lost 10 bases, J lost 6 bases, and 22 bases lay in between. Germline CDR1 is ENHRY and CDR2 is SYGVKD. This CDR3 is built from 15 residues. The CDR3, as DNA: TGTGCCACCTCAGCGCTGCGGGGTAGTGGCAATGAGCAGTTCTTC. Its protein product is CATSALRGSGNEQFF.

This clone was seen just once. The chain employs TRBV5-1 and TRBJ1-2, with TRBD1 matching 8 bases. There are 16 residues in the CDR3. The V and J ends lost 0 bases and 4 bases, in that order; junction bases with no gene match: 8. Germline loops: CDR1 SGHRS, CDR2 YFSETQ. CDR3 residues: CASSLGPGQAAYGYTF. As DNA, the CDR3 is TGCGCCAGCAGCTTGGGTCCGGGACAGGCTGCCTATGGCTACACCTTC.

The sample holds a few counts of this clone. The chain combines TRBV7-9 with TRBJ2-7; D may be TRBD1 (5 bases). The V end was cut by 1 base, the J end by 3 bases, with 16 bases between. Looked up from germline, CDR1 is SEHNR and CDR2 is FQNEAQ (reference sequence). The CDR3 runs to 16 residues. The CDR3, as DNA: TGTGCCAGCAGCTTAGACGGACACTTACGGCGCTACGAGCAGTACTTC. This encodes CASSLDGHLRRYEQYF.

This chain connects TRBV5-1 to TRBJ2-6; 7 positions agree with TRBD2. The germline V gene encodes CDR1 SGHRS and CDR2 YFSETQ. With V trimmed by 4 bases and J by 2 bases, 6 bases remained unmatched. The CDR3 runs to 16 residues. CDR3 sequence (DNA): TGCGCCAGCAGCCCTCGCGGGGGAGCTGGGGCCAACGTCCTGACTTTC. Translating gives CASSPRGGAGANVLTF.

This clone was recorded once. The V and J genes are TRBV5-1 and TRBJ1-1; D is unclear. The germline gives CDR1 SGHRS, CDR2 YFSETQ. V dropped 4 bases and J dropped 3 bases, with 13 bases sitting between them. The CDR3 extends over 14 amino acids. The CDR3 bases are TGCGCCAGCAGCGAGGTCCCCGGGGACACTGAAGCTTTCTTT. Its protein is CASSEVPGDTEAFF.

This clone was counted once. The V call is TRBV9, the J call TRBJ2-3; the D gene is possibly TRBD2 (5 bases). Germline CDR1 SGDLS, CDR2 YYNGEE. This CDR3 is 13 amino acids long. The V and J ends lost 3 bases and 4 bases respectively, with 9 bases between them. The CDR3 region has the DNA TGTGCCAGCAGCGCGAGGGTGGCAGATACGCAGTATTTT. Its protein product is CASSARVADTQYF.

The CDR3 region is CSVRKGGPEAFF. The CDR3 coding sequence is TGCAGCGTTCGAAAAGGAGGGCCTGAAGCTTTCTTT. V is TRBV29-1 and J is TRBJ1-1; D gene unclear. Germline loops: CDR1 SQVTM, CDR2 ANQGSEA. The CDR3 is 12 amino acids. Trimming left V 5 bases short and J 6 bases short, with 13 bases between.

V usage is TRBV6-5 and J usage is TRBJ2-2, with a weak D call TRBD1 (6 bases). The CDR3 totals 15 residues. Between the trimmed V and J ends, which lost 6 bases and 5 bases, there was a span of 16 bases. Germline lookup yields CDR1 MNHEY and CDR2 SVGAGI. CDR3 loop: CASSAFGGGTGELFF. CDR3 in DNA: TGTGCCAGCAGCGCTTTTGGGGGCGGAACCGGGGAGCTGTTTTTT.

This clone has just one count. The V call is TRBV2, the J call TRBJ2-1, with 15 bases that match TRBD2. Germline V gives CDR1 SNHLY, CDR2 FYNNEI. Unmatched junction bases numbered 3, after V lost 8 bases and J lost 7 bases. The length of the CDR3 is 14 residues. CDR3 coding DNA: TGTGCCAGCCGCGGACTAGCGGGGGGGAATGAGCAGTTCTTC. This codes for CASRGLAGGNEQFF.

To note about this clone: One end of the junction does not line up with germline, which may come from a read error. The chain combines TRBV12-5 with TRBJ2-1; 7 bases are a match to TRBD1. The CDR3 consists of 11 residues. Germline V gene sequence: CDR1 LGHNT, CDR2 FRNRAP. The CDR3 sequence: CASGLVGGAIF. The CDR3, as DNA: TGTGCTAGTGGTTTGGTAGGGGGCGCGATCTTC.

This sequence joins TRBV12-5 and TRBJ1-2, with 7 bases identical to TRBD1. The V gene end was trimmed by 4 bases and the J gene end by 2 bases; junction bases not matched to a gene: 1. The CDR3 covers 13 residues. Germline loops: CDR1 LGHNT, CDR2 FRNRAP. The DNA of the CDR3 is TGTGCTAGTGGTTCGACAGGGAACTATGGCTACACCTTC. This gives the protein CASGSTGNYGYTF.

This chain connects TRBV2 to TRBJ1-6; TRBD1 aligns across 10 bases. CDR1 is SNHLY, CDR2 FYNNEI, per germline. The CDR3 spans 15 residues. V lost 7 bases and J lost 8; bases outside the gene matches: 8. CDR3 in amino acids: CASTLDRGRDSPLHF. For the CDR3, the DNA is TGTGCCAGCACCCTAGACAGGGGGCGGGATTCACCCCTCCACTTT.

The V call is TRBV7-2, the J call TRBJ2-3; D possibly corresponds to TRBD2 (6 bases). The V end was cut by 5 bases, the J end by 1 base, with 10 bases between. This CDR3 has 14 residues. Germline CDR1 reads SGHTA; CDR2 reads FQGNSA. CDR3 loop: CASSPLAGTDTQYF. DNA for the CDR3: TGTGCCAGCAGCCCGTTAGCGGGCACAGATACGCAGTATTTT. Looking up the rest from reference TRBV7-2 and TRBJ2-3 gives the full variable domain: GAGVSQSPSNKVTEKGKDVELRCDPISGHTALYWYRQSLGQGLEFLIYFQGNSAPDKSGLPSDRFSAERTGGSVSTLTIQRTQQEDSAVYLCASSPLAGTDTQYFGPGTRLTVL.

The genes are TRBV2 and TRBJ1-5, with D unresolved. CDR1 is SNHLY and CDR2 is FYNNEI in the germline V gene. V lost 4 bases and J lost 6, with 13 bases in between. The CDR3 spans 14 residues. The CDR3 DNA is TGTGCCAGCAGTGCTCCCTCCGGGGTTCAGCCCCAGCATTTT. This sequence encodes CASSAPSGVQPQHF.

In DNA, the CDR3 is TGCGCCAGCAGCCAAGATACAGGCGGCAATCAGCCCCAGCATTTT. This codes for CASSQDTGGNQPQHF. The chain recombines TRBV4-1 with TRBJ1-5, with a possible D match to TRBD1 (5 bases). The ends were cut back, 0 bases at V and 2 bases at J, with 8 bases in the middle. Looked up from germline, CDR1 is MGHRA and CDR2 is YSYEKL. This CDR3 spans 15 amino acids.

The chain couples TRBV9 to TRBJ1-4; D is possibly TRBD1 (6 bases). The CDR3 has 15 residues. The germline gives CDR1 SGDLS, CDR2 YYNGEE. Trimming took 4 bases from V and 6 from J, leaving 16 bases between them. CDR3 residues: CASSPDGGQDEKLFF. CDR3 DNA: TGTGCCAGCAGCCCAGACGGGGGGCAGGATGAAAAACTGTTTTTT.

For this clone: A read error may produce the germline difference seen at one junction end. The chain couples TRBV9 to TRBJ2-3; D may be TRBD2 (6 bases). CDR3 size: 11 residues. Germline assignment: CDR1 SGDLS and CDR2 YYNGEE. The CDR3: CASSAGTALHF. In DNA, the CDR3 is TGTGCCAGCAGCGCCGGGACTGCCCTACATTTT.

The J gene is TRBJ2-7, the V gene TRBV27, with D possibly being TRBD1 (5 bases). From germline, CDR1 is MNHEY and CDR2 SMNVEV (reference sequence). Trimming removed 6 bases from V and 0 bases from J, with 15 bases in between. The CDR3 loop spans 15 amino acids. CDR3 sequence (DNA): TGTGCCAGCAGGCCTTCAGGGTTACTCTCCTACGAGCAGTACGTC. Protein product: CASRPSGLLSYEQYV.

This clone is a singleton in its sample. The rearrangement joins TRBV18 to TRBJ2-7, with 8 nucleotides matching TRBD1. The CDR3 runs 14 residues. After removal of 4 bases from V and 1 base from J, the junction contained 3 bases not matched to a gene. Germline-derived CDR1 and CDR2 are KGHSH and LQKENI. For the CDR3, the DNA is TGTGCCAGCTCACACTACAGGGGGTCCTACGAGCAGTACGTC. Protein: CASSHYRGSYEQYV.

This sequence joins TRBV2 and TRBJ2-1; 9 bases align to TRBD2. Germline V gene sequence: CDR1 SNHLY, CDR2 FYNNEI. This CDR3 contains 15 residues. The V gene end was trimmed by 4 bases and the J gene end by 8 bases; junction bases not matched to a gene: 9. The CDR3 sequence is CASSASGEGFDEQFF. The CDR3 coding sequence is TGTGCCAGCAGTGCTAGCGGGGAGGGTTTCGATGAGCAGTTCTTC.

The chain combines TRBV6-1 with TRBJ2-5; unclear D gene. Germline V CDR1 and CDR2: MNHNS, SASEGT. The CDR3 is 15 residues long. V was shortened by 3 bases and J by 1 base, with 12 bases between the two germline ends. The CDR3 region is CASSDKSRLQETQYF. The CDR3 DNA sequence: TGTGCCAGCAGTGATAAGAGTCGACTCCAAGAGACCCAGTACTTC.

The rearrangement joins TRBV28 to TRBJ2-5; D ambiguous. This CDR3 spans 13 amino acids. The germline V and J ends were trimmed by 8 bases and 0 bases, with 10 bases remaining between them. Germline CDR1 and CDR2: MDHEN and SYDVKM. DNA of the CDR3: TGTGCCAGCCTGACACCTTACCAAGAGACCCAGTACTTC. Protein: CASLTPYQETQYF.

The chain recombines TRBV9 with TRBJ2-3, with 8 nucleotides matching TRBD1. V shed 3 bases and J 3 bases; nucleotides not matched to a gene: 12. Germline V gives CDR1 SGDLS, CDR2 YYNGEE. This CDR3 contains 17 residues. The CDR3 DNA reads as TGTGCCAGCAGCGCACGAGGACAGGGAGGTAGTACAGATACGCAGTATTTT. Protein sequence: CASSARGQGGSTDTQYF.

The chain recombines TRBV19 with TRBJ1-4; a possible D gene is TRBD1 (6 bases). This CDR3 has 16 residues. Looked up from germline, CDR1 is LNHDA and CDR2 is SQIVND (reference sequence). V lost 4 bases to trimming and J lost 4 bases, with 16 bases between them. CDR3 sequence: CASSTDRWTVNEKLFF. The CDR3 nucleotides are TGTGCCAGTAGTACGGACAGATGGACAGTTAATGAAAAACTGTTTTTT.

V is TRBV27 and J is TRBJ1-4; 9 bases are shared with TRBD1. Germline trimming cut 8 bases from V and 3 bases from J; bases unmatched to any gene: 4. There are 14 residues in the CDR3. Germline CDR1 MNHEY, CDR2 SMNVEV (reference sequence). As DNA, the CDR3 is TGTGCCAGCCGCGGGACAGGGCCTAATGAAAAACTGTTTTTT. As protein: CASRGTGPNEKLFF.

The chain joins TRBV28 to TRBJ1-2; the D gene is possibly TRBD1 (6 bases). Between the trimmed V and J ends, which lost 2 bases and 6 bases, there was a span of 13 bases. Germline assignment: CDR1 MDHEN and CDR2 SYDVKM. The CDR3 totals 14 residues. CDR3 sequence (DNA): TGTGCCAGCAGTTTACTATCTCCAGGGGATGGCTACACCTTC. Translating it yields CASSLLSPGDGYTF.